This T cell receptor (beta chain) was observed in a study of blood T cell repertoires in COVID-19. About the research overall: The origin of the acute and convalescent COVID-19 samples was the United States, Italy and Spain. Sample material is recorded as cDNA or gDNA derived from T cells, B-cell-depleted T cells, or PBMCs.

Here immunoSEQ multiplex PCR was the method, and the copy in TCRdb shows in-frame clones only, minus some. Of tens of thousands of clones listed, 65% to 90% are singletons. The CDR3 is 12 residues long. Deletions cut 3 bases from V and 7 bases from J, with 9 bases between. The source material was peripheral blood. The rearrangement links TRBV12-3 or TRBV12-4 to TRBJ1-2; D is unclear. The receptor comes from a man between 35 and 55 years old with acute or convalescent COVID-19. Here the CDR3 reads CASSLSGSGYTF. The DNA of the CDR3 is TGTGCCAGCAGTTTGAGTGGGAGTGGCTACACCTTC.